The clone carrying this T cell receptor (beta chain) has just a few counts. Its antigen is as yet unknown. Sequenced by immunoSEQ multiplex PCR; TCRdb stores in-frame clones only, minus some. Of roughly 14,000 clones in the sample, less than 80% are singletons; the top ten hold over 8.5%. The data were taken from a study of PD-1 blockade in classical Hodgkin lymphoma. Study results and limitations: The study found that TCR diversity rose significantly by C4D1 in CD4+ but not CD8+ cells. Baseline TCR diversity was reportedly lower in newly diagnosed patients than in healthy donors. It was reported as lower still in relapsed/refractory patients. Patients newly diagnosed and complete responders had comparable baseline diversity.

This CDR3 region has 12 residues. V shed 3 bases and J shed 4 bases, with 4 bases lying between them. CDR1 SEHNR and CDR2 FQNEAQ come from the germline V gene (reference sequence). Every single patient, without exception, relapsed after autologous stem cell transplantation, and brentuximab vedotin exposure varied. This TCR came from a human donor with classical Hodgkin lymphoma. The sample in question was peripheral blood mononuclear cells (PBMCs), obtained at baseline. The V gene is TRBV7-9, the J gene TRBJ2-1; no definite D call. CDR3 in DNA: TGTGCCAGCAGCTTTGGATACAATGAGCAGTTCTTC. Its translation: CASSFGYNEQFF. The full variable domain, rest sourced from reference TRBV7-9 and TRBJ2-1, is DTGVSQNPRHKITKRGQNVTFRCDPISEHNRLYWYRQTLGQGPEFLTYFQNEAQLEKSRLLSDRFSAERPKGSFSTLEIQRTEQGDSAMYLCASSFGYNEQFFGPGTRLTVL.